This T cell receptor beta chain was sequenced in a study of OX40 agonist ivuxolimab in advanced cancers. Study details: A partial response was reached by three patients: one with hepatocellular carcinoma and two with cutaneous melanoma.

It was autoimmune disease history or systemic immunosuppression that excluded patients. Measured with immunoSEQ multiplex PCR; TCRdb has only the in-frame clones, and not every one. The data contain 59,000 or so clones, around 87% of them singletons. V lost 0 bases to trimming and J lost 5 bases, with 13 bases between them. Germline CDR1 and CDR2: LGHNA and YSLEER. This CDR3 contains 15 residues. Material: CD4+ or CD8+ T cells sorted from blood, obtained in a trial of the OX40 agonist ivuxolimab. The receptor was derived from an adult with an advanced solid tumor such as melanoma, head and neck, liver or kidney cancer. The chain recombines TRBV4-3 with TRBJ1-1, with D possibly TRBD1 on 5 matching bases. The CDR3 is CASSQDLPGGTEAFF. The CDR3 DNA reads TGCGCCAGCAGCCAAGATCTCCCGGGGGGGACTGAAGCTTTCTTT.